This T cell receptor beta chain was recorded in a study of identifying expanded T cells in peripheral blood. This CDR3 is 14 amino acids long. The V end was cut by 3 bases, the J end by 4 bases, with 13 bases between. Libraries were prepared by immunoSEQ multiplex PCR; TCRdb keeps only in-frame clonotypes and omits some of them. The sample shows around 130,000 clones, about 86% of them seen only once. Study results and limitations: Over two and four weeks, about 15 and 18 clones changed, versus around 1.2 between replicates. Clone count variance between roughly 2-week samples rose with total template count.

No infections or other immune events were documented during collection. Notes on this clone: Its antigen is not identified.

Sample: blood. This chain connects TRBV5-7 to TRBJ1-2, with a tentative D call TRBD1 (6 bases). TRBV5-7 is marked as an open reading frame, function uncertain. The source is a person aged 18 to 70 in good health. CDR3 coding DNA: TGTGCCAGCAGCTCCGGGCAGGGGTTCTATGGCTACACCTTC. Its translation is CASSSGQGFYGYTF.